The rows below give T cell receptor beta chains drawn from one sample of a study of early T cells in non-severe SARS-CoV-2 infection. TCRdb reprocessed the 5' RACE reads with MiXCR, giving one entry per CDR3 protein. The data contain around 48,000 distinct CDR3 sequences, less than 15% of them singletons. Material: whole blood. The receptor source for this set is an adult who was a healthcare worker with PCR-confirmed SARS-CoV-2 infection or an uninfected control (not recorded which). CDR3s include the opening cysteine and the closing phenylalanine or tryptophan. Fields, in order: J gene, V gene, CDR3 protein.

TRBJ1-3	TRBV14	CASSQVGKATGNTIYF
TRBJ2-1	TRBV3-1	CASSQAYSGATYNEQFF
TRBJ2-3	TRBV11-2	CASSLHLAGGGDTQYF
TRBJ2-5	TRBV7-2	CASSLRTSEETQYF
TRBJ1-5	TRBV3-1	CASSQDWGKGGVPQPQHF
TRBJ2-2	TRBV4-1	CASSHQRLANTGELFF
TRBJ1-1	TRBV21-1	CASSLPSWTALTEAFF
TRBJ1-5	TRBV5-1	CASSTGPAQPQHF
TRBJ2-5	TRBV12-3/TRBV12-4	CASSLSVAGQETQYF
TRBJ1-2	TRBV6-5	CASSYGGFYGYTF
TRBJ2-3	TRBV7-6	CASSFPAGAQYF
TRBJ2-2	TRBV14	CASSQGLSGVNTGELFF
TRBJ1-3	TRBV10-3	CAIRDPGTDSGNTIYF
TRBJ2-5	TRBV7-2	CASSFRVGVVETQYF
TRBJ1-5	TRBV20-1	CSASSRGNQPQHF
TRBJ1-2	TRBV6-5	CASRKMGQERGYGYTF
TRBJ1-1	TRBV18	CASSPLGQGNTEAFF
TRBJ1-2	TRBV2	CASSVQALGRGYTF
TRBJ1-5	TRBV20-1	CSASGQEGNQPQHF
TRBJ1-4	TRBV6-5	CASSYSRANEKLFF
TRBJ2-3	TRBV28	CASSLLGNINTQYF
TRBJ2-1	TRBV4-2	CASSRLRGGSGGIDEQFF
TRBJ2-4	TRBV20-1	CSAEVTGRKNIQYF
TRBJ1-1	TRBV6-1	CASSAYREAFF
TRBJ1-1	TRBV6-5	CASSPEETGQTEAFF
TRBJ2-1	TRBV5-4	CASSFETGVYDEQFF
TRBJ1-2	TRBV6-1	CASTPGQAPNYGYTF
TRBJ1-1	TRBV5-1	CASSLDGGPTEAFF
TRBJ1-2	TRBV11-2	CASSLRTGANGYTF
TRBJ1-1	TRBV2	CATRQVQETEAFF
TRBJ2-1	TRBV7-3	CASSSLRGAQFF
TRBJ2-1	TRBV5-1	CASRARGNHNEQFF
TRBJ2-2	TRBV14	CASSPLRGPNTGELFF
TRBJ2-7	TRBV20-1	CSARDTGRLKEQYF
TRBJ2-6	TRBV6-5	CASRKLYSGANVLTF
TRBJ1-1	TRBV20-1	CSANPGTEAFF
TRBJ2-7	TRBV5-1	CASSWTGVSYEQYF
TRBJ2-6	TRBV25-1	CASSEFVLSSGANVLTF
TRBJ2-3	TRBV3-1	CASSQDTVDPTDTQYF
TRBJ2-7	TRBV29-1	CSVERYEQYF
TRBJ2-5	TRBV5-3	CARSLVGGPRTETQYF
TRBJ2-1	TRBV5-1	CASSGSSGGNEQFF
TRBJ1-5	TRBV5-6	CASSLTAGTGIGYSNQPQHF
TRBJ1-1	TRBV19	CASSMNRNTEAFF